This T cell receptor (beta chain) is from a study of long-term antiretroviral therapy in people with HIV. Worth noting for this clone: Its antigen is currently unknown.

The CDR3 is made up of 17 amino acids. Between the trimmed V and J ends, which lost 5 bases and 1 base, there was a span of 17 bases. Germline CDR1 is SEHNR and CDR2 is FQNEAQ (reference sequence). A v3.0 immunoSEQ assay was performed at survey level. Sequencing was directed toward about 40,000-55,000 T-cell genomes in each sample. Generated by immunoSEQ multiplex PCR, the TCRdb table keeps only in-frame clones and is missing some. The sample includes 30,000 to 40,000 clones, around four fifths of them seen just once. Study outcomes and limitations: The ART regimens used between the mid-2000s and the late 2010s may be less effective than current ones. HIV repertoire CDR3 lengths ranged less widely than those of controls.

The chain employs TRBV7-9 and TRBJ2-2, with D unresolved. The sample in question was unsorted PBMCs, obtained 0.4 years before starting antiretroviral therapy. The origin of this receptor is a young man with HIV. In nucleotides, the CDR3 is TGTGCCAGCAGCCCGACCCCGAGACAAAGGAACACCGGGGAGCTGTTTTTT. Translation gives CASSPTPRQRNTGELFF.